This TCR beta chain was recorded in a study of T-cell memory formation after mild COVID-19. TCRdb used MiXCR to reprocess the 5' RACE reads, holding one entry per CDR3 protein. The repertoire holds 40,000 to 45,000 distinct CDR3 sequences, with 8.5% to 10% as singletons. With regard to this clonotype: Its target is unknown.

General study points: Pre-infection memory already had some responding clones, implying cross-reactive memory joined.

This CDR3 has 16 residues. With 3 bases clipped from V and 2 bases from J, the junction kept 6 bases outside the gene matches. Germline CDR1 and CDR2: KGHSH and LQKENI. The rearrangement links TRBV18 to TRBJ2-1; 8 bases align to TRBD1. This receptor was taken from an adult woman who had mild COVID-19 (a few samples of this study predate the infection). Cell type and time point are not known. What was sequenced was PBMCs or a T cell subset sorted from them (not recorded which). CDR3 residues: CASSPAGTGTYNEQFF. The CDR3 DNA is TGTGCCAGCTCACCTGCCGGGACAGGAACCTACAATGAGCAGTTCTTC.